The clone carrying this T cell receptor beta chain was observed many times. Its specificity is unknown. The data stem from a study of metastatic and nonmetastatic thyroid tumors. No patient had received any treatment before thyroid surgery. Per germline, CDR1 LGHDT and CDR2 YNNKEL (reference sequence). The CDR3 consists of 13 residues. The germline V and J ends were trimmed by 1 base and 2 bases, with 6 bases remaining between them. Findings and caveats of the study: Significantly greater TCR beta diversity was reportedly found in malignant thyroid tumors than in benign nodules (in blood and tumor).

Per the study methods: Clinicopathological groups of papillary thyroid cancer showed CDR3 differences that were used to build a distant-metastasis classifier. MiXCR reprocessed the PCR reads for TCRdb. For this entry, the V and J calls and clone size follow TCRdb and not the study's own pipeline. Found here are tens of thousands of clones, over 20% of them singletons; the top ten hold 14% to 15%. The sample taken for sequencing was blood. The V call is TRBV3-1, the J call TRBJ2-7; no firm D call. This TCR derives from a female donor with papillary thyroid cancer or a benign thyroid nodule (not recorded which). Some clones in this sample may be carry-over from other donors' samples. DNA for the CDR3: TGTGCCAGCAGCCAAGCGCTTACCTACGAGCAGTACTTC. Its translation is CASSQALTYEQYF.